This T cell receptor beta chain comes out of a study of STAT5B mutations in CD4+ large granular lymphocyte leukemia. Study outcomes and limitations: No patients shared main leukemic clonotypes, though roughly 27% appeared at low frequency elsewhere.

Sequencing was at survey level. The table came from immunoSEQ multiplex PCR; TCRdb's copy has only in-frame clones and leaves some out. This sample has 30,000 to 35,000 clones, with over 65% found just once. As regards this clone: The antigen is not known.

Buffy coats from healthy blood donors served as controls. The TCR was taken from a human donor in good health. Specimen: CD4+ T cells from blood buffy coats.

The CDR3 loop reads CASSEGGLAGGLYEQYF. The CDR3 DNA reads as TGTGCCAGCAGTGAAGGGGGACTAGCGGGAGGGCTGTACGAGCAGTACTTC. The chain carries TRBV2 and TRBJ2-7; 16 bases align to TRBD2. This CDR3 is built from 17 residues. The junction had 4 bases not matched to a gene; V was cut back by 1 base and J by 4 bases. Per germline, CDR1 SNHLY and CDR2 FYNNEI.